In this sample, the clone carrying this TCR beta chain turned up a few times. This specimen comes from a study of T-cell reconstitution after alpha-beta-depleted transplantation in children. Deletions cut 0 bases from V and 3 bases from J, with 14 bases between. CDR1 and CDR2 from the germline V gene are LGHNA and YSLEER. The CDR3 totals 17 residues. Unique molecular identifiers were incorporated into the prepared TCRbeta library. MiXCR, run by TCRdb on the PCR reads, gives a single entry per CDR3 protein. Here the sample spans about 240,000 distinct CDR3 sequences, 12% being singletons. J is TRBJ2-2 and V is TRBV4-3; D gene uncertain. Sequenced material: PBMCs from the stem cell graft donor, taken from the stem cell graft. The sequence came from a human donor who donated a stem cell graft to a child with acute lymphoblastic leukemia. CDR3 coding DNA: TGCGCCAGCAGCCAAGATGGTCCCTATAGATACACCGGGGAGCTGTTTTTT. It translates to CASSQDGPYRYTGELFF.